This section outlines one T cell receptor (beta chain) sequence together with its context. Its specific antigen is unknown. No much larger clone is present one base from it, and per-base qualities are unavailable. The immunoSEQ Assay, a bias-controlled multiplex PCR, was used to amplify TCRbeta CDR3 regions from genomic DNA. Per the authors' processing: Within the assay, amplification of reference gene primers was used to estimate how many nucleated cells each sample contained. To quantify the absolute abundance of each unique TCRbeta CDR3 rearrangement, sequence reads were collapsed and filtered. For each sample, productive Simpson clonality was calculated as the square root of Simpson's diversity index across productive rearrangements. The immuneACCESS repertoire file appears here via TCRdb, limited to in-frame rearrangements. These files lack a portion of the clones; in checked studies, under half of the deficit traces to unresolved V genes, and the cause of the others is not known. For V, J and clone size, that table is used; D and trimming come from the DNA. This sample gives approximately 450,000 clones in total; 70% to 90% of them show up just once. Jointly, the top ten make up under 2% of the sample.

Relative to germline, V is 1 base shorter and J is 3 bases shorter, with 13 bases between their ends. Looking up the germline V gene yields CDR1 MNHNS and CDR2 SASEGT. CDR3 length: 15 amino acids, cysteine to phenylalanine. The entry retains the CDR3 DNA only, 45 bases that are in frame from base 1. This entry is derived from a study of blood T cell repertoires in COVID-19 (dated by TCRdb to the early 2020s). General notes on the study: Collaborator samples came from the United States, Italy and Spain and covered acute and convalescent phases of COVID-19. The prospective study material was composed of cDNA or gDNA derived from T cells, B-cell-depleted T cells, or PBMCs. The dataset comprised deeply sampled blood TCRbeta repertoires from subjects exposed to, actively infected with, or recovered from COVID-19. The repertoires were made available in a free public database intended to serve as a resource for research on the immune response to SARS-CoV-2. Samples came from the ongoing ImmuneRACE study (first 160 participants) plus 1,254 subjects from 6 global collaborators. Sample metadata almost always included a de-identified subject ID, COVID-19 status, age in years and sex. Where HLA class I and class II types were available, the types were taken from metadata supplied by the sample provider, not from assay-based typing.

Enrolling through a virtual design, the prospective study's participants ranged in age from about 18 to 89 years and lived across roughly 23 United States geographic areas. Cohort assignment in the prospective study relied on participant-reported clinical history from a screening survey and a study questionnaire. In the prospective study, whole blood, serum and a nasopharyngeal or oropharyngeal swab were collected from each participant by mobile phlebotomists. Over a roughly 2-month period, participants in the prospective study had the option of providing additional blood draws and questionnaires. Prospective study blood samples were shipped either frozen or at room temperature before DNA extraction. Results and caveats for the whole study, not just this receptor: The amount of clinical and demographic metadata varied by source and participant and was provided uncurated.

The chain links TRBV6-1 with TRBJ2-7, and perhaps TRBD2 as D gene, on 6 matching bases. The sequencing input was PBMCs or T cells enriched from blood (not recorded which). The sequence was collected from a woman aged 18-35 years with acute COVID-19. The CDR3 has the sequence CASSEGALASYEQYF. The nucleotide sequence reads as follows: TGTGCCAGCAGTGAAGGAGCTCTAGCGAGCTACGAGCAGTACTTC.